These 12 T cell receptor beta chains came from one sample sequenced in a study of long-term antiretroviral therapy in people with HIV. At survey level, the immunoSEQ assay was run in its v3.0 version. The protocol was immunoSEQ multiplex PCR, while the TCRdb copy is restricted to in-frame clones and leaves out a portion. Seen here are some 24,000 clones, approximately 77% observed once, and the top ten hold about 5.2%. The specimen comprised unsorted PBMCs, sampled 4.4 years after starting antiretroviral therapy. All receptors come from a man aged 25 to 45 with HIV.

The V call is TRBV4-1, the J call TRBJ2-1; TRBD2 agrees at 9 bases. Germline trimming cut 3 bases from V and 2 bases from J; bases unmatched to any gene: 2. Per germline, CDR1 MGHRA and CDR2 YSYEKL. The CDR3 sequence is 15 residues long. CDR3 coding DNA: TGCGCCAGCAGCCACTTAGCGGGAGCCTACAATGAGCAGTTCTTC. This sequence encodes CASSHLAGAYNEQFF.

V gene TRBV18 combines with J gene TRBJ1-2, with 7 bases aligning to TRBD1. The CDR3 is 17 residues long. Germline V CDR1 and CDR2: KGHSH, LQKENI. With V trimmed by 0 bases and J by 4 bases, 11 bases remained unmatched. The CDR3 DNA reads as TGTGCCAGCTCACCACCGAATACTAGGACAGGCTTCTATGGCTACACCTTC. Translated, it gives CASSPPNTRTGFYGYTF.

The rearrangement joins TRBV11-2 to TRBJ2-7, with 9 bases that match TRBD1. This CDR3 region has 14 residues. CDR1 SGHAT and CDR2 FQNNGV come from the germline V gene. Trimming cost V 4 bases and J 2 bases; bases outside gene matches: 3. CDR3 nucleotide sequence: TGTGCCAGCAGCTCGGGACAGGGCCCCTACGAGCAGTACTTC. Amino acids: CASSSGQGPYEQYF. Together with reference TRBV11-2 and TRBJ2-7, the CDR3 gives the full variable domain: EAGVAQSPRYKIIEKRQSVAFWCNPISGHATLYWYQQILGQGPKLLIQFQNNGVVDDSQLPKDRFSAERLKGVDSTLKIQPAKLEDSAVYLCASSSGQGPYEQYFGPGTRLTVT.

This sequence joins TRBV5-5 and TRBJ1-2; D is unresolved. The CDR3 is 13 amino acids. The V gene's germline CDR1 is SGHKS and CDR2 YYEKEE (reference sequence). V lost 1 base and J lost 4, with 8 bases in between. Written as DNA, the CDR3 is TGTGCCAGCAGCTTGCGAACAATCTATGGCTACACCTTC. It encodes CASSLRTIYGYTF.

The rearrangement uses TRBV2 and TRBJ1-2; D possibly corresponds to TRBD1 (6 bases). The CDR3 runs to 15 residues. V lost 8 bases, J lost 4 bases, and 20 bases lay in between. Per germline, CDR1 SNHLY and CDR2 FYNNEI. The CDR3 DNA reads as TGTGCCAGCTCCTCGGGCAGGGGAAGCCGCTATGGCTACACCTTC. This gives the protein CASSSGRGSRYGYTF.

This chain uses TRBV27 with TRBJ2-7; D uncertain. CDR3 size: 14 residues. Germline CDR1 MNHEY, CDR2 SMNVEV (reference sequence). Trimming took 5 bases from V and 1 from J, leaving 12 bases between them. This CDR3 is CASSPGGVSYEQYF. The CDR3 DNA reads TGTGCCAGCAGTCCAGGCGGCGTTTCCTACGAGCAGTACTTC.

This chain uses TRBV28 with TRBJ2-7; 9 bases map to TRBD1. CDR3 length equals 15 residues. V gave up 7 bases and J gave up 2 bases; unmatched junction bases: 9. Germline lookup yields CDR1 MDHEN and CDR2 SYDVKM. CDR3 in DNA: TGTGCCAGCAAAACGGACAGGGGACCTACCTACGAGCAGTACTTC. Translation: CASKTDRGPTYEQYF.

This clone appeared once. The CDR3 DNA sequence: TGTGCCAGCAGTTTTCCCAGGGGTCTTTTTGGCAATGAGCAGTTCTTC. Translated: CASSFPRGLFGNEQFF. The chain employs TRBV28 and TRBJ2-1, with D perhaps TRBD1 (6 bases). Trimming removed 3 bases from V and 6 bases from J, with 18 bases in between. The CDR3 runs to 16 residues. Germline assignment: CDR1 MDHEN and CDR2 SYDVKM.

The J gene is TRBJ2-7, the V gene TRBV7-9; 9 nucleotides line up with TRBD2. Germline CDR1 reads SEHNR; CDR2 reads FQNEAQ (reference sequence). This CDR3 spans 14 amino acids. J was trimmed by 7 bases and V by 5 bases; bases with no gene match: 9. DNA of the CDR3: TGTGCCAGCAGCCGGGACGGCGGGAGGGGAGAGCAGTACTTC. Its translation is CASSRDGGRGEQYF.

The chain is built from TRBV5-1 and TRBJ1-2, with 9 bases that match TRBD1. V lost 0 bases to trimming and J lost 6 bases; unmatched junction nucleotides: 6. The CDR3 is 15 residues long. In germline, CDR1 is SGHRS, CDR2 YFSETQ. CDR3 residues: CASSLARTGVNGYTF. The DNA of the CDR3 is TGCGCCAGCAGCTTGGCTCGGACAGGGGTTAATGGCTACACCTTC.

This chain uses TRBV10-2 with TRBJ2-2, with D possibly matching TRBD1 (6 bases). Trimming left V 9 bases short and J 5 bases short, with 10 bases between. Germline CDR1 and CDR2: WSHSY and SAAADI. The CDR3 is 12 amino acids. The CDR3 loop reads CASRQATGELFF. CDR3 nucleotide sequence: TGCGCCAGTCGACAGGCAACCGGGGAGCTGTTTTTT.

V gene TRBV11-2 combines with J gene TRBJ2-5; D gene uncertain. The V end was cut by 8 bases, the J end by 1 base, with 11 bases between. The CDR3 is 13 amino acids. Germline CDR1 is SGHAT and CDR2 is FQNNGV. The CDR3 protein is CASRVRSQETQYF. The CDR3 bases are TGTGCCAGCCGGGTCAGGAGCCAAGAGACCCAGTACTTC.